This T cell receptor (beta chain) is from a study of CD8+CD57+ T cells in acquired aplastic anemia. About the study: Sorted CD4+ and CD8+ cells yielded around 3 ug of DNA on average.

Profiling of TCR beta VDJ combinations and CDR3 sequences used genomic DNA as template. TCRdb reprocessed the reads with MiXCR, giving one entry per CDR3 protein. The data hold 200,000 to 300,000 distinct CDR3 sequences, with around 46% observed a single time. Sequencing involved patients with CD8+CD57+ cell expansion previously shown by flow cytometry. At blood sampling, none of the patients had yet received therapy. This clonotype has a count of ten or more. V lost 6 bases, J lost 1 base, and 15 bases lay in between. Germline V gene data show CDR1 as DFQATT and CDR2 as SNEGSKA (reference sequence). The CDR3 covers 14 residues.

The gene calls are TRBV20-1 and TRBJ1-2, with D maybe TRBD1 (5 bases). This TCR came from a human donor with aplastic anemia. Sequencing input: sorted CD4+, CD8+, or CD8+CD57+ T cells (not recorded which) from PBMCs. The CDR3 region has the DNA TGCAGTGCGGACGGCCAGGGACTTAACTATGGCTACACCTTC. Translation: CSADGQGLNYGYTF.